This T cell receptor (beta chain) was profiled in a study of T cell clonotyping in hematopoietic cell transplantation. Study information: Recipient samples before transplant were obtained post-cytoreduction. Study-wide results and limits: At the given depth, recipient repertoires were over 95% de novo clonotypes.

Specified time point: recipient sample about 28 days before transplant, after cytoreduction. Recipients were bled about 28 days pretransplant and at posttransplant days 30, 100, 180. As to this clone: The target antigen is unknown.

V gave up 7 bases and J gave up 3 bases; unmatched junction bases: 6. The CDR3 has 13 residues. Germline CDR1 reads SQVTM; CDR2 reads ANQGSEA. Clones were sequenced by immunoSEQ multiplex PCR, and TCRdb holds only the in-frame ones, with some missing. The sample consists of roughly 27,000 clones, approximately 80% of them appearing once. The chain links TRBV29-1 to TRBJ1-5, with 7 bases aligning to TRBD1. The receptor comes from a woman in her fifties or sixties with acute myeloid leukemia. Some clones in this sample may be carry-over from other donors' samples. The specimen comprised peripheral blood mononuclear cells, sampled before stem cell transplant. This CDR3 is CSGAQGLNQPQHF. CDR3 in DNA: TGCAGCGGCGCACAGGGGCTCAATCAGCCCCAGCATTTT.